This TCR beta chain originates from a study of blood T cell repertoires in COVID-19. Overall study context: Samples taken during acute and convalescent COVID-19 were collected in the United States, Italy and Spain. PBMCs, B-cell-depleted T cells, or T cells were the source of the cDNA or gDNA that made up the material.

V was cut by 7 bases and J by 0 bases, with 7 bases left in between. CDR1 and CDR2 (germline): SNHLY, FYNNEI. The CDR3 loop spans 13 amino acids. In the study's own analysis: Estimation of nucleated cell counts was performed using reference gene primer amplification. Only in-frame clones appear in the TCRdb table, and some are missing; sequencing was by immunoSEQ multiplex PCR. That table gives V, J and clone size, and the DNA gave D and trimming. The data show fewer than 400,000 clones, about 87% seen once. The sample taken for sequencing was peripheral blood. This clonotype was obtained from a human donor in a cohort sampled during active COVID-19. This rearrangement joins TRBV2 to TRBJ1-5; a weak D match, TRBD1 (5 bases). The CDR3 protein is CASNRNSNQPQHF. The CDR3 coding sequence is TGTGCCAGCAACAGGAATAGCAATCAGCCCCAGCATTTT.